This T cell receptor beta chain was identified during a study of T cell repertoires in cytomegalovirus infection. For the study at large: CMV infection together with matching HLA type was indicated by public TCR beta signatures.

TCRdb analysed the reads with MiXCR anew, one entry per CDR3 protein. The sample yields approximately 190,000 distinct CDR3 sequences, 28% seen once. CDR3 length: 13 residues. CDR1 and CDR2 from the germline V gene are LNHDA and SQIVND (reference sequence). V dropped 6 bases and J dropped 2 bases, with 11 bases sitting between them. The source is a human donor in good health (CMV status not recorded). Some clones in this sample may be carry-over from other donors' samples. The rearrangement uses TRBV19 and TRBJ2-7; D uncertain. Material: PBMCs. The CDR3 is CASSTKPTYEQYF. In nucleotides, the CDR3 is TGTGCCAGTAGCACTAAGCCTACCTACGAGCAGTACTTC.